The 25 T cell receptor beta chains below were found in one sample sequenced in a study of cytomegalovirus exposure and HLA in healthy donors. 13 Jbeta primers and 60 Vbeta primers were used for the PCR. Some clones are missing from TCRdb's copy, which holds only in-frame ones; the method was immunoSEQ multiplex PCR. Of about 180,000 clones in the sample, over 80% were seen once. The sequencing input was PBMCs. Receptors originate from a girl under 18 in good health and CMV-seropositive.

The CDR3 sequence: CASSQVPGTDNGYTF. The CDR3 bases are TGTGCCAGCAGCCAAGTTCCCGGGACAGACAATGGCTACACCTTC. The genes are TRBV14 and TRBJ1-2, with TRBD1 matching over 7 bases. Losses at the gene ends were 1 base for V and 6 bases for J; bases not matched to a gene: 8. The germline CDR1 and CDR2 sequences are SGHDN and FVKESK. This CDR3 spans 15 amino acids.

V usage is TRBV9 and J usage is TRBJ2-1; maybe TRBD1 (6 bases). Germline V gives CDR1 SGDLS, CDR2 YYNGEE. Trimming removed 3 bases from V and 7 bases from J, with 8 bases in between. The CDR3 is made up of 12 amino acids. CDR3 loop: CASSARGNEQFF. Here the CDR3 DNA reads TGTGCCAGCAGCGCCAGGGGAAATGAGCAGTTCTTC.

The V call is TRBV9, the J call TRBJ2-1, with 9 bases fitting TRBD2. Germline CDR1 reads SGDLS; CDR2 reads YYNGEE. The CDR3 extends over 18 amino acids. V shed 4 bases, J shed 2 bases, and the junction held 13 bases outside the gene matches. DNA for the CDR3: TGTGCCAGCAGCTCAGGGGCCCTAGCGGGGCCCCCCTACAATGAGCAGTTCTTC. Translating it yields CASSSGALAGPPYNEQFF. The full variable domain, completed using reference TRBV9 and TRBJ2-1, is DSGVTQTPKHLITATGQRVTLRCSPRSGDLSVYWYQQSLDQGLQFLIQYYNGEERAKGNILERFSAQQFPDLHSELNLSSLELGDSALYFCASSSGALAGPPYNEQFFGPGTRLTVL.

The CDR3: CASSPRDRPNEKLFF. The CDR3 nucleotides are TGTGCCAGCAGCCCCCGGGACAGGCCAAATGAAAAACTGTTTTTT. This sequence joins TRBV9 and TRBJ1-4; 8 bases are a match to TRBD1. The junction had 7 bases not matched to a gene; V was cut back by 4 bases and J by 5 bases. Per the germline V gene, CDR1 is SGDLS and CDR2 is YYNGEE. The CDR3 is 15 residues long.

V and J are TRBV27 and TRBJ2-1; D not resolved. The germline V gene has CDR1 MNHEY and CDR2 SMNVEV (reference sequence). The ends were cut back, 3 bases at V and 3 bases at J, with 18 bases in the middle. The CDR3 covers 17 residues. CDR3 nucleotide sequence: TGTGCCAGCAGTTTGGCTCCTTCTTCGTTATACTACAATGAGCAGTTCTTC. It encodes CASSLAPSSLYYNEQFF.

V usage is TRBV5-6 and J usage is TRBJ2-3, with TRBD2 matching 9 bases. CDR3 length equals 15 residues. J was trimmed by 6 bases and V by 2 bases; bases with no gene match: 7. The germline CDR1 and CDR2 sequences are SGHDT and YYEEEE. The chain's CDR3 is CASSFLGLAGDTQYF. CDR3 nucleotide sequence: TGTGCCAGCAGCTTCTTGGGACTAGCCGGCGATACGCAGTATTTT.

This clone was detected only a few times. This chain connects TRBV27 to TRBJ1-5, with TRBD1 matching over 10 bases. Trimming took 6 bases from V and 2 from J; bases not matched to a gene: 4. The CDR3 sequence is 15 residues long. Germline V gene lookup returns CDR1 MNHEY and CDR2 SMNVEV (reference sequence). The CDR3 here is CASSPGTGGNQPQHF. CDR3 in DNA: TGTGCCAGCAGCCCCGGGACAGGGGGCAATCAGCCCCAGCATTTT.

CDR3 DNA: TGTGCCAGCAGCTTTACAGATACGCAGTATTTT. Translated, it gives CASSFTDTQYF. The J gene is TRBJ2-3, the V gene TRBV2, with no clear D. With 6 bases removed from V and 3 bases from J, the gap between germline ends came to 4 bases. CDR1 and CDR2 from the germline V gene are SNHLY and FYNNEI. The length of the CDR3 is 11 residues. The full variable domain, with the rest looked up from reference TRBV2 and TRBJ2-3, is EPEVTQTPSHQVTQMGQEVILRCVPISNHLYFYWYRQILGQKVEFLVSFYNNEISEKSEIFDDQFSVERPDGSNFTLKIRSTKLEDSAMYFCASSFTDTQYFGPGTRLTVL.

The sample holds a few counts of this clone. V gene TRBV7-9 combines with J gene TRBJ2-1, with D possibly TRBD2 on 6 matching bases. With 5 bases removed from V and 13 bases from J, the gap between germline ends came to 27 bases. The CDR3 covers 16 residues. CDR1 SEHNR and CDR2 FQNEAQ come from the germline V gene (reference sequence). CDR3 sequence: CASSRDWRGSGPDQFF. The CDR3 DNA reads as TGTGCCAGCAGCCGAGATTGGCGGGGAAGCGGCCCCGACCAGTTCTTC.

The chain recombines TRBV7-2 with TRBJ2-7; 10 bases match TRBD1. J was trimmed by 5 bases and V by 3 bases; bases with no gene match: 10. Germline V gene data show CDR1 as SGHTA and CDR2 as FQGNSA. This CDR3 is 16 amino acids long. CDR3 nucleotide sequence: TGTGCCAGCAGCTTGTTAGGGACAGGGGTGTCCGACGAGCAGTACTTC. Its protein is CASSLLGTGVSDEQYF.

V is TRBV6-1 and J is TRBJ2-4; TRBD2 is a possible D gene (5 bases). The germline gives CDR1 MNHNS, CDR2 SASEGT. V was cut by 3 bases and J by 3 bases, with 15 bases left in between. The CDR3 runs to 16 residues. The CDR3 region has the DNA TGTGCCAGCAGTGAGGCAGGAAGCGGCGGCAAAAACATTCAGTACTTC. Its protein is CASSEAGSGGKNIQYF.

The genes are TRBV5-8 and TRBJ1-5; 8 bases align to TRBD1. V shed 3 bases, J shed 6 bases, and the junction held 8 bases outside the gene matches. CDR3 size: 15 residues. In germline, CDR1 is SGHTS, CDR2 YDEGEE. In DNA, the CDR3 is TGTGCCAGCAGCTGGTCGACAGGGGCGGGTCAGCCCCAGCATTTT. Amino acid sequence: CASSWSTGAGQPQHF.

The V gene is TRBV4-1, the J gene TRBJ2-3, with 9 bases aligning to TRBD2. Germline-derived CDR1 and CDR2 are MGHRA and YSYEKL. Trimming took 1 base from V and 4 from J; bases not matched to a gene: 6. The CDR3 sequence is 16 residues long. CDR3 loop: CASSQVAGGPSDTQYF. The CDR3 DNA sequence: TGCGCCAGCAGCCAAGTTGCGGGAGGGCCGTCAGATACGCAGTATTTT.

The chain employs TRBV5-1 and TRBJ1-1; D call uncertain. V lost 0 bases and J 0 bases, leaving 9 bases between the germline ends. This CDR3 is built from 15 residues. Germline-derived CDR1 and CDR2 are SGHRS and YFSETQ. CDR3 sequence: CASSLVVGLNTEAFF. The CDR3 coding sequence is TGCGCCAGCAGCTTGGTGGTCGGTTTGAACACTGAAGCTTTCTTT.

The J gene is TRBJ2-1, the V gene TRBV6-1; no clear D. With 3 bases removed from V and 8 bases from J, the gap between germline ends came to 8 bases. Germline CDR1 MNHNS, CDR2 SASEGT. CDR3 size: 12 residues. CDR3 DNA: TGTGCCAGCAGTGATATTATTTATGAGCAGTTCTTC. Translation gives CASSDIIYEQFF.

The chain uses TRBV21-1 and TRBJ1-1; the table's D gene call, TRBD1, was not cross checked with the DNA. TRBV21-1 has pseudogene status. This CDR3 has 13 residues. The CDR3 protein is CASSKRSGIEAFF. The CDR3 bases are TGTGCCAGCAGCAAACGTTCAGGGATTGAAGCTTTCTTT.

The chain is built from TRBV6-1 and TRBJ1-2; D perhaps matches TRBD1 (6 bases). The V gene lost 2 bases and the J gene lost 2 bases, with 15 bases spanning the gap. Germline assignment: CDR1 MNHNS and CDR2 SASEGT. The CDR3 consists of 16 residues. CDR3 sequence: CASSEYRAPVNYGYTF. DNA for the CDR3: TGTGCCAGCAGTGAATACAGGGCACCGGTGAACTATGGCTACACCTTC.

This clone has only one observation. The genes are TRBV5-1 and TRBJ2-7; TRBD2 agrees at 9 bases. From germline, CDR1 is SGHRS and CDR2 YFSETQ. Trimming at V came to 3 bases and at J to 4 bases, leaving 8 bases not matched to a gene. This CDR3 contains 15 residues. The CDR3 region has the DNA TGCGCCAGCAGCTCCCAGGCGAGCGGGGGGTACGAGCAGTACTTC. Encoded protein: CASSSQASGGYEQYF.

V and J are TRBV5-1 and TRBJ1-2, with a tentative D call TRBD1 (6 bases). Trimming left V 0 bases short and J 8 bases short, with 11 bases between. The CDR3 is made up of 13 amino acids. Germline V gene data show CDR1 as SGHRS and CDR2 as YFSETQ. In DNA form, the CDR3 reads TGCGCCAGCAGCTTGGCAGGGGCGAACGGCTACACCTTC. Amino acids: CASSLAGANGYTF.

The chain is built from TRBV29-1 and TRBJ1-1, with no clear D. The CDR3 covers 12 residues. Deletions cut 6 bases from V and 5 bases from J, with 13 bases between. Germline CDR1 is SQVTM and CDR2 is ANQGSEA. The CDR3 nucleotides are TGCAGCGTGCTAGGAGCGAGGACTGAAGCTTTCTTT. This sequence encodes CSVLGARTEAFF. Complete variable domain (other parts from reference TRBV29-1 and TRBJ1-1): SAVISQKPSRDICQRGTSLTIQCQVDSQVTMMFWYRQQPGQSLTLIATANQGSEATYESGFVIDKFPISRPNLTFSTLTVSNMSPEDSSIYLCSVLGARTEAFFGQGTRLTVV.

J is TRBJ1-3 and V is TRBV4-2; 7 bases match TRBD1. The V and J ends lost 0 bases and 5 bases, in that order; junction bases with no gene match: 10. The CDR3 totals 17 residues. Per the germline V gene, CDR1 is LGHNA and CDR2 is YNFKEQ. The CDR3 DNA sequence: TGTGCCAGCAGCCAAGACCAACAGGGGACAGTCCGAAACACCATATATTTT. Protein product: CASSQDQQGTVRNTIYF.

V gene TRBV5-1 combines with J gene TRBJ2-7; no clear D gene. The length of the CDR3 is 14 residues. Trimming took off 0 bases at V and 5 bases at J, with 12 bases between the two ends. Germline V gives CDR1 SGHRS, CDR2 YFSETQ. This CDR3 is CASSLAPASDEQYF. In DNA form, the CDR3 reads TGCGCCAGCAGCTTGGCCCCGGCTAGTGACGAGCAGTACTTC.

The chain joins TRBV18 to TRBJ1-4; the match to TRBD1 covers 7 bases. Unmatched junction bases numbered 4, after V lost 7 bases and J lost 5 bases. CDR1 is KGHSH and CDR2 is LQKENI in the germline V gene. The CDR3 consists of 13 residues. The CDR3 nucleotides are TGTGCCAGCTTACAGGGGTTGAATGAAAAACTGTTTTTT. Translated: CASLQGLNEKLFF.

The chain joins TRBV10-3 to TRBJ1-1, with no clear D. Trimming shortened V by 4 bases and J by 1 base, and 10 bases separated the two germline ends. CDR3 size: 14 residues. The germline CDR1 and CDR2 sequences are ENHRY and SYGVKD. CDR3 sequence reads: CAISALNQNTEAFF. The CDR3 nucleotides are TGTGCCATCAGTGCCCTAAATCAGAACACTGAAGCTTTCTTT.

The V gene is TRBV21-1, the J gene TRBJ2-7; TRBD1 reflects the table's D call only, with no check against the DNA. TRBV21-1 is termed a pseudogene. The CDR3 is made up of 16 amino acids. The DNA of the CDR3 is TGTGCCAGCAGCAAACGAAAAACCCAGAACTCCTACGAGCAGTACTTC. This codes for CASSKRKTQNSYEQYF.